These T cell receptor beta chains were read from a single sample in a study of CD8+ T cells in alopecia areata. Profiling relied on immunoSEQ multiplex PCR, and the TCRdb table lists in-frame clones only, not all of them. Of a few hundred thousand clones in the sample, around two fifths were seen once. The source material was CD4+ T cells sorted from blood, sampled at week 34, from a patient treated with tofacitinib. The receptors here all came from a human donor with alopecia areata. The conserved cysteine and the conserved F or W are not part of the CDR3 here. Fields, in order: V gene, CDR3 protein.

TRBV25-1	ASTPYSGSNTEAF
TRBV7-9	ASSADRAEKLF
TRBV4-2	ASSRAEGATNEKLF
TRBV29-1	SVETPHPNTGELF
TRBV6-5	ASRYRGNYGYT
TRBV6-5	ASSKRQSGANVLT
TRBV4-1	ASSFSQLTDTQY
TRBV29-1	SVGLLLSDTQY
TRBV9	ASSVEGQGVKGQY
TRBV2	ASTGDSNQPQH
TRBV19	ASSLPGGRYEQY
TRBV19	ASSLGGQGNQPQH
TRBV29-1	SVSPDRANGYT
TRBV30	AWSVPGLGMDTEAF
TRBV14	ASSQVGQEETQY
TRBV5-1	ASSPNRGVNTEAF
TRBV10-2	ASGSRGYTDTQY
TRBV25-1	ASSRTGGPRGELF
TRBV30	AWSDGREPQH
TRBV6-5	ASSYSRTGAFYGYT
TRBV15	ATSRGLTYEQY
TRBV11-2	ASSLGTTRYEQY
TRBV7-9	ASSLAGQPNQPQH
TRBV6-6	ASSDQGANEKLF
TRBV4-1	ASSADSYNEQF
TRBV13	ASSPRLAGLLTGELF
TRBV9	ASSVGTGGQETQY
TRBV2	ASRGWESRYGYT
TRBV9	ASSVGAERSYEQY
TRBV2	ASSGDSNYGYT
TRBV5-1	ASSLEPGGSNQPQH
TRBV19	ASSTQRTANYGYT
TRBV6-5	ASSPRQGAPDTQY
TRBV29-1	SGSGGSGNTIY
TRBV7-6	ASSLEAVSGNTIY
TRBV6-6	ASSGQAPPGEQY
TRBV15	ATSREVSFLGEQF
TRBV30	AWNQGTRGNTIY
TRBV7-9	AMTQTGGRATDTQY
TRBV7-2	ASSFGGGAYEQY
TRBV2	ASGVTAVGNSPLH
TRBV7-9	ASSLDTTNEKLF
TRBV11-2	ASSVDPRSTDTQY
TRBV29-1	SGSGGRGYGYT
TRBV25-1	ASSDDRAPHGYT
TRBV6-5	ASRQGIFYEQY
TRBV29-1	SVPVDTRTGELF